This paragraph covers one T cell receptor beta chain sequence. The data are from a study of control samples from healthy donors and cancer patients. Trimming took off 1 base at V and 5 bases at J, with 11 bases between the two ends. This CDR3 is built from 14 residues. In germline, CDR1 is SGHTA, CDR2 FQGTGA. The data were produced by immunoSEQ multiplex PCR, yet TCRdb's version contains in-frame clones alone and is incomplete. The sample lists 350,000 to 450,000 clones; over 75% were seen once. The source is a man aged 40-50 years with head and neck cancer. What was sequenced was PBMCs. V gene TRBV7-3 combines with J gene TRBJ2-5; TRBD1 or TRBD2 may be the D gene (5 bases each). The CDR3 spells CASSLNGGRETQYF. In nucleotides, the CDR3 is TGTGCCAGCAGCTTAAATGGGGGACGGGAGACCCAGTACTTC.